The 21 T cell receptor beta chains below all came from one sample that was sequenced in a study of T-cell memory formation after mild COVID-19. Using its own MiXCR run on the 5' RACE reads, TCRdb lists one record per CDR3 protein. Here the sample spans more than 150,000 distinct CDR3 sequences, approximately 17% being singletons. Source material: PBMCs or a T cell subset sorted from them (not recorded which). The receptor source for this set is a man in his late teens or twenties who had mild COVID-19 (a few samples of this study predate the infection). Cell type and time point are not known.

The chain employs TRBV24-1 and TRBJ2-3, with no clear D. The germline V and J ends were trimmed by 2 bases and 4 bases, with 12 bases remaining between them. Germline CDR1 is KGHDR and CDR2 is SFDVKD. The CDR3 length is 15 residues. The CDR3 loop is CATSDSDRIADTQYF. Written as DNA, the CDR3 is TGTGCCACCAGTGATTCCGATCGGATTGCAGATACGCAGTATTTT.

This clonotype was counted at least ten times. One junction end does not reproduce the germline sequence, and a read error may be involved. The chain employs TRBV5-1 and TRBJ2-2; D is undetermined. CDR1 is SGHRS, CDR2 YFSETQ, per germline. CDR3 length: 12 amino acids. For the CDR3, the DNA is TGTGCCAGCAGCCCGAACACCGGGGAGCTGTTTTTT. Its translation: CASSPNTGELFF.

The CDR3 bases are TGCAGTGCTAGACGTAGTAGGGGGGTATACACCGGGGAGCTGTTTTTT. Protein: CSARRSRGVYTGELFF. V and J are TRBV20-1 and TRBJ2-2; D tentatively reads TRBD1 or TRBD2 (6 bases each). CDR1 is DFQATT, CDR2 SNEGSKA, per germline (reference sequence). Deletions cut 2 bases from V and 3 bases from J, with 16 bases between. CDR3 length: 16 amino acids.

CDR3: CASSSTTEYNEQFF. The CDR3 nucleotides are TGTGCCAGCAGCTCCACGACGGAGTACAATGAGCAGTTCTTC. This chain connects TRBV7-2 to TRBJ2-1; unclear D gene. Germline V CDR1 and CDR2: SGHTA, FQGNSA. V gave up 4 bases and J gave up 4 bases, with 11 bases separating them. The CDR3 totals 14 residues.

This clonotype appeared a few times. Its ends do not fully match the called genes, so a read error is possible. The chain joins TRBV5-4 to TRBJ2-1; 8 nucleotides line up with TRBD1. The CDR3 extends over 14 amino acids. Germline V lookup: CDR1 SGHNT, CDR2 YYREEE (reference sequence). CDR3 nucleotide sequence: TGTGCCAGCAGCTTGCCAGGGGGCTACGATGAGCAGTTCTTC. Translation: CASSLPGGYDEQFF. Looking up the rest from reference TRBV5-4 and TRBJ2-1 gives the full variable domain: ETGVTQSPTHLIKTRGQQVTLRCSSQSGHNTVSWYQQALGQGPQFIFQYYREEENGRGNFPPRFSGLQFPNYSSELNVNALELDDSALYLCASSLPGGYDEQFFGPGTRLTVL.

This clonotype was counted at least ten times. The CDR3 is CASRGQGDNQPQHF. The CDR3 DNA sequence: TGTGCCAGCAGGGGACAGGGGGACAATCAGCCCCAGCATTTT. This chain connects TRBV12-3 or TRBV12-4 to TRBJ1-5; 11 bases match TRBD1. V dropped 6 bases and J dropped 3; count of bases not matched to a gene: 1. This CDR3 contains 14 residues.

This clonotype was observed a few times. A read error may account for a junction end that differs from germline. This chain links TRBV7-7 with TRBJ2-3, with 8 bases that match TRBD2. Germline values: CDR1 SSHAT, CDR2 FNYEAQ (reference sequence). The length of the CDR3 is 14 residues. The CDR3 sequence is CASSRTAGADTQYF. The CDR3 DNA follows: TGTGCTAGCAGCCGGACAGCGGGGGCCGATACGCAGTATTTT.

The rearrangement links TRBV20-1 to TRBJ2-7; D tentatively fits TRBD1 or TRBD2 (5 bases each). The CDR3 has 13 amino acids. In germline, CDR1 is DFQATT, CDR2 SNEGSKA (reference sequence). Trimming removed 7 bases at V and 2 bases at J, with 15 bases between. CDR3 residues: CSVRAGTAYEQYV. CDR3 nucleotides: TGCAGTGTTAGGGCCGGGACGGCCTACGAGCAGTACGTC.

The CDR3 protein is CASSVATRGKSTDTQYF. The CDR3, as DNA: TGTGCCAGCAGCGTAGCTACGAGGGGGAAAAGCACAGATACGCAGTATTTT. The rearrangement uses TRBV9 and TRBJ2-3; D is perhaps TRBD1 (6 bases). The CDR3 length is 17 residues. Germline V gene sequence: CDR1 SGDLS, CDR2 YYNGEE. V lost 0 bases, J lost 0 bases, and 14 bases lay in between.

The J gene is TRBJ1-4, the V gene TRBV27, with D perhaps TRBD1 (5 bases). This CDR3 spans 15 amino acids. Germline V gene data show CDR1 as MNHEY and CDR2 as SMNVEV (reference sequence). V lost 5 bases and J lost 4, with 14 bases in between. The CDR3: CASSPFGAGNEKLFF. The CDR3 region has the DNA TGTGCCAGCAGTCCCTTTGGGGCGGGTAATGAAAAACTGTTTTTT.

This clonotype was detected a few times. The rearrangement uses TRBV4-1 and TRBJ2-1; D might be TRBD2 (6 bases). Between the trimmed V and J ends, which lost 3 bases and 6 bases, there was a span of 18 bases. The CDR3 length is 16 residues. Per the germline V gene, CDR1 is MGHRA and CDR2 is YSYEKL. In nucleotides, the CDR3 is TGCGCCAGCAGCCACCCCGGGAGATCCGGAATCAATGAGCAGTTCTTC. Protein sequence: CASSHPGRSGINEQFF.

The rearrangement joins TRBV5-1 to TRBJ1-6; no clear D. From germline, CDR1 is SGHRS and CDR2 YFSETQ. This CDR3 has 13 residues. V dropped 4 bases and J dropped 10 bases, with 12 bases sitting between them. In DNA, the CDR3 is TGCGCCAGCAGCAGTTCCACGTTCTCACCCCTCCACTTT. Its protein product is CASSSSTFSPLHF.

The V and J genes are TRBV3-1 and TRBJ2-5, with unresolved D. Germline V lookup: CDR1 LGHDT, CDR2 YNNKEL (reference sequence). This CDR3 has 13 amino acids. The V end was cut by 4 bases, the J end by 5 bases, with 11 bases between. The CDR3 sequence is CASSPSTMETQYF. CDR3 in DNA: TGTGCCAGCAGCCCATCCACGATGGAGACCCAGTACTTC.

This clonotype was found once. The chain joins TRBV12-3 or TRBV12-4 to TRBJ2-5; 7 nucleotides line up with TRBD2. The CDR3 totals 12 residues. Here the CDR3 DNA reads TGTGCTTCGGGGGGTGATTTAGAGACCCAGTACTTC. It translates to CASGGDLETQYF.

Ten or more counts support this clonotype. For the CDR3, the DNA is TGTGCCAGCAAACTATTAGGGGTTAATACGCAGTATTTT. Protein: CASKLLGVNTQYF. The chain couples TRBV7-8 to TRBJ2-3, with a tentative D call TRBD1 (5 bases). Trimming removed 7 bases from V and 7 bases from J, with 15 bases in between. The CDR3 has 13 residues. CDR1 and CDR2 from the germline V gene are SGHVS and FQNEAQ.

This clonotype has ten or more counts. The genes are TRBV5-5 and TRBJ1-5, with D possibly matching TRBD1 (5 bases). Germline V lookup: CDR1 SGHKS, CDR2 YYEKEE (reference sequence). The CDR3 has 14 amino acids. Trimming cost V 4 bases and J 5 bases, with 13 bases left between them. Here the CDR3 reads CASSRTGGDQPQHF. CDR3 DNA: TGTGCCAGCAGCAGGACGGGGGGGGATCAGCCCCAGCATTTT.

The chain joins TRBV10-3 to TRBJ2-1; D possibly corresponds to TRBD1 (6 bases). The CDR3 runs to 13 residues. Per the germline V gene, CDR1 is ENHRY and CDR2 is SYGVKD. Trimming left V 4 bases short and J 8 bases short, with 12 bases between. In nucleotides, the CDR3 is TGTGCCATCAGTGCTTGGGGGCGCGATGAGCAGTTCTTC. Its protein is CAISAWGRDEQFF.

This chain uses TRBV6-2 or TRBV6-3 with TRBJ2-7; D unresolved. Trimming removed 5 bases at V and 6 bases at J, with 14 bases between. CDR1 and CDR2 from the germline V gene are MNHEY and SVGEGT. The CDR3 runs 13 residues. The chain's CDR3 is CASSPPSIGEQYF. The CDR3 DNA is TGTGCCAGCAGTCCCCCATCAATCGGCGAGCAGTACTTC.

This clonotype was observed a handful of times. The chain's CDR3 is CASSQVEHPDTQYF. The DNA of the CDR3 is TGCGCCAGCAGCCAAGTAGAGCACCCAGATACGCAGTATTTT. The chain recombines TRBV4-3 with TRBJ2-3; no clear D gene. V was clipped by 1 base and J by 4 bases, with 9 bases between them. The CDR3 is 14 amino acids. CDR1 is LGHNA, CDR2 YSLEER, per germline.

J is TRBJ2-1 and V is TRBV7-9; maybe TRBD2 (6 bases). Germline CDR1 reads SEHNR; CDR2 reads FQNEAQ (reference sequence). With 4 bases removed from V and 7 bases from J, the gap between germline ends came to 20 bases. CDR3 length equals 16 residues. The CDR3 DNA sequence: TGTGCCAGCAGCTCCCCTAGCGCAACCGGATCAAATGAGCAGTTCTTC. Its translation is CASSSPSATGSNEQFF.

The genes are TRBV7-2 and TRBJ1-6; the D gene is possibly TRBD1 (6 bases). The CDR3 covers 14 residues. CDR1 is SGHTA, CDR2 FQGNSA, per germline. Trimming left V 5 bases short and J 5 bases short, with 10 bases between. The CDR3 loop is CASSVYRDNSPLHF. CDR3 DNA sequence: TGTGCCAGCAGCGTATACAGGGATAATTCACCCCTCCACTTT.